The present TCR beta chain was sequenced within a study of monozygotic twins with inflammatory bowel disease. Germline-derived CDR1 and CDR2 are SGHAT and FQNNGV. The CDR3 is made up of 14 amino acids. PCR of TCRalpha and TCRbeta cDNA was nested, with two rounds of about 17 and 10 cycles. After re-calling the 5' RACE reads, TCRdb lists one entry per CDR3 protein, DNA absent. The table lists about 330,000 distinct CDR3 sequences. This TCR derives from a human donor with ulcerative colitis or Crohn's disease, or a healthy co-twin of an affected twin (not recorded which). The chain recombines TRBV11-2 with TRBJ2-3; TCRdb's D gene call, TRBD1, goes unchecked for lack of DNA. Sequenced input: blood. CDR3 amino acids: CASSFVGNTDTQYF.